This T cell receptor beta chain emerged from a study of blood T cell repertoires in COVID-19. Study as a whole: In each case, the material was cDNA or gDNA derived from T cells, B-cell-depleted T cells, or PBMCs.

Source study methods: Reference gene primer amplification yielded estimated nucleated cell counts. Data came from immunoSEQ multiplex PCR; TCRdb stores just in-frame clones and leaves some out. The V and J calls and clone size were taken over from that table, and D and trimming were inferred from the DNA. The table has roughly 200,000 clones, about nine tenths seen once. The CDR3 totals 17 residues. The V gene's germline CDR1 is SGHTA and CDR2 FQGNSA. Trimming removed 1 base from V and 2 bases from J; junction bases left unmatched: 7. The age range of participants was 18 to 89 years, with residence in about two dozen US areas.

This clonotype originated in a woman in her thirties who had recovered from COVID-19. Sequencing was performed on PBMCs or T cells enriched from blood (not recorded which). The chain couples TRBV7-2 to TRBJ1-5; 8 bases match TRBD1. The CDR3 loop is CASSLVSGGLGNQPQHF. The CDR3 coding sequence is TGTGCCAGCAGCTTAGTCTCAGGGGGCTTGGGCAATCAGCCCCAGCATTTT.